At least ten counts were recorded for the clone carrying this TCR beta chain. The sample is drawn from a study of response to subunit inactivated influenza vaccine. With 0 bases removed from V and 0 bases from J, the gap between germline ends came to 14 bases. The CDR3 extends over 18 amino acids. The germline V gene has CDR1 LGHNA and CDR2 YNFKEQ. Using its own MiXCR run on the RT-PCR reads, TCRdb lists one record per CDR3 protein. The sample consists of about 190,000 distinct CDR3 sequences, around 15% of them appearing once. The V call is TRBV4-2, the J call TRBJ2-2; a possible D gene is TRBD2 (5 bases). The clonotype was recovered from a man aged 45-65 years who received an inactivated influenza vaccine. Source: CD8+ T cells sorted from PBMCs, taken roughly 5 days after vaccination. CDR3 region: CASSQDLSSASNTGELFF. The CDR3 region has the DNA TGTGCCAGCAGCCAAGATTTGAGTAGCGCATCGAACACCGGGGAGCTGTTTTTT.